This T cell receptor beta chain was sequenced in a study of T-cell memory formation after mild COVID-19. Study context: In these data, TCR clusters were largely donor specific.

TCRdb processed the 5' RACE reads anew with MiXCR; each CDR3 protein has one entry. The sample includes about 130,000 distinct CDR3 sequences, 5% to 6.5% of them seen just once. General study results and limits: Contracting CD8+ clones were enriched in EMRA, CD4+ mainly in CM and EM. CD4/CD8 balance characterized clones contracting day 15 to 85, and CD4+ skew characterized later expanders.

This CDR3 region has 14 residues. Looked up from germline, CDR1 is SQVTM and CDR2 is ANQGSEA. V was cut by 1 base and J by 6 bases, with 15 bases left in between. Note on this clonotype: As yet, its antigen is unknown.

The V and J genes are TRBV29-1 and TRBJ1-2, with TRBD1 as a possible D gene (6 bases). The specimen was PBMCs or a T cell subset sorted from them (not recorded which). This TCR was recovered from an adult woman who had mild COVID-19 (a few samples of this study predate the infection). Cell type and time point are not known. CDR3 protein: CSVEAARGRDGYTF. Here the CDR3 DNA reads TGCAGCGTTGAAGCGGCCAGGGGAAGGGATGGCTACACCTTC.